This T cell receptor beta chain comes out of a study of CD8 T cells in ankylosing spondylitis. The TCR beta libraries were generated through quantitative 5'-RACE incorporating molecular barcodes. One entry per CDR3 protein, called by TCRdb with MiXCR from the 5' RACE reads. The table records 200,000 to 300,000 distinct CDR3 sequences, around 9.2% of them present only once. This clonotype was detected a few times. Its antigen is as yet unknown. Study-wide results and caveats: Those disease-linked clones were CD8+; they were also relatively rare in peripheral blood. Before this, some motif variants had been reported in reactive arthritis synovial fluid and blood. In ankylosing spondylitis patients, matched synovial fluid reportedly showed significant enrichment of disease-linked clones.

The CDR3 consists of 15 residues. V gave up 0 bases and J gave up 3 bases, with 13 bases separating them. The germline V gene has CDR1 SGDLS and CDR2 YYNGEE. This sequence was found in a male donor with ankylosing spondylitis or in good health (not recorded which). The gene calls are TRBV9 and TRBJ2-7, with D perhaps matching TRBD1 or TRBD2 (5 bases each). The material sequenced was blood, either unsorted or a sorted T cell fraction (not recorded which). As DNA, the CDR3 is TGTGCCAGCAGCGTAGGGCCGGGGCTGAGCTACGAGCAGTACTTC. Translated, it gives CASSVGPGLSYEQYF.